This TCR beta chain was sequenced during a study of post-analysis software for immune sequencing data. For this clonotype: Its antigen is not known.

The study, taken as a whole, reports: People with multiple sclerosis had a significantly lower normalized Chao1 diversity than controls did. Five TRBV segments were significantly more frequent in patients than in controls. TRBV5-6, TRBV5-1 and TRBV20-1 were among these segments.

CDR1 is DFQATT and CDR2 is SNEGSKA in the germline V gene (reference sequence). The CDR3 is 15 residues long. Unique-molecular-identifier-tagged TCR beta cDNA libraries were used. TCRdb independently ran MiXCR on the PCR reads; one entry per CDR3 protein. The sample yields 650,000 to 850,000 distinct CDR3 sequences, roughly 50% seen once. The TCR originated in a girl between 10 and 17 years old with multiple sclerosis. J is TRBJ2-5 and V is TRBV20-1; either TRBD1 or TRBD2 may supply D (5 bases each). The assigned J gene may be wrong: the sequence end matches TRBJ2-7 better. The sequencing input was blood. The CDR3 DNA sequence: TGCAGTGCGGAAGGGACGGTGGGTCCCGCGGACGAGCAGTACTTC. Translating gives CSAEGTVGPADEQYF.